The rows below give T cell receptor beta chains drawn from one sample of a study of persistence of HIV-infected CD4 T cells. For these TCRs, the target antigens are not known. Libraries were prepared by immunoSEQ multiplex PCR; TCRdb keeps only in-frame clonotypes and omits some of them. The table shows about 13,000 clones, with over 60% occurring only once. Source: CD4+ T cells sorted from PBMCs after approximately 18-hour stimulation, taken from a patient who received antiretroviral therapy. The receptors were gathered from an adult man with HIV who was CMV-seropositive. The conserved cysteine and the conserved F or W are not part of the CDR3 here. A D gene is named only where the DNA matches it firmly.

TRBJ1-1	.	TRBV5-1	ASSSTPREAF
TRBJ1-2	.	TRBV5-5	ASRYERNYGYT
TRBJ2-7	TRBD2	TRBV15	ATSRDREGIGYEQY
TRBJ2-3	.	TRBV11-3	ASSSQDLGQNTQY
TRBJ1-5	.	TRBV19	ASSPGSLGNQPQH
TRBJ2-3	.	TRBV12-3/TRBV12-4	ASSFTDTQY
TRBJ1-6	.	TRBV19	ASSKGRSSYNSPLH
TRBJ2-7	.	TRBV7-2	ASSFPGQFYEQY
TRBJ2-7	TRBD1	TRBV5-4	ASSLGTGDEQY
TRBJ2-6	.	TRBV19	ASSQVAHGANVLT
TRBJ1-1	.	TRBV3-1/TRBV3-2	ASSQRTATEAF
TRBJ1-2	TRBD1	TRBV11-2	ASNDRGLNYGYT
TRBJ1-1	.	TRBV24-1	ATSDAANTEAF
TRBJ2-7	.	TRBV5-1	ASSVGTAQSSYEQY
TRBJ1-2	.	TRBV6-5	ASSSLLTNYGYT
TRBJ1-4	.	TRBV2	ASSGGYNEKLF
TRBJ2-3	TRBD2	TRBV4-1	ASSQGLSGGPSTDTQY
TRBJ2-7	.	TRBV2	ASSRDPRDTYEQY
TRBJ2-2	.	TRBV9	ASSVFSGELF
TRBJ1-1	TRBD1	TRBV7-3	ASSRDSRWNAEAF
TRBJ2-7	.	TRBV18	ASSPNGGLY
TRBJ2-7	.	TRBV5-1	ASSPPAYEQY
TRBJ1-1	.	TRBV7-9	ASSRRDTGTEAF
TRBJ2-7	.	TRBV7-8	ASSSVGGIEQY
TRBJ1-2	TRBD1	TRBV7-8	ASSLEQGAVNYGYT
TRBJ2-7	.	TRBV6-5	ASSPLRRDEQY